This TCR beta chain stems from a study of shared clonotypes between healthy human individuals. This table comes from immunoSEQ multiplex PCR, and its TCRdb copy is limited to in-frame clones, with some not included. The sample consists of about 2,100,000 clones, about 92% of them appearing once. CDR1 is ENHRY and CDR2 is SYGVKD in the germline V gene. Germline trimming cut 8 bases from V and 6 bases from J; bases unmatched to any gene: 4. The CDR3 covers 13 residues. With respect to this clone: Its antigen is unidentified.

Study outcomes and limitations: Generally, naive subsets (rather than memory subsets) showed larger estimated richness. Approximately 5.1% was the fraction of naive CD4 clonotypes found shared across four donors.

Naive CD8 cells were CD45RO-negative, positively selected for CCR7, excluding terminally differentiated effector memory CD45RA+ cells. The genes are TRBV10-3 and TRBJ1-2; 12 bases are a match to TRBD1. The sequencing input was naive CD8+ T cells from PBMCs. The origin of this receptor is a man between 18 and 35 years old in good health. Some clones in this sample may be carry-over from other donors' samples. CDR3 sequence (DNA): TGTGCCATCCGGGACAGGGGGCTCGATGGCTACACCTTC. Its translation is CAIRDRGLDGYTF.